This TCR beta chain is from a study of OX40 agonist ivuxolimab in advanced cancers. Study-level background: Ivuxolimab, which targeted the costimulatory receptor OX40 (CD134), was an agonistic, fully human IgG2 monoclonal antibody. Intravenous ivuxolimab was administered to patients every 2 weeks at six dose levels: 0.01, 0.1, 0.3, 1.5, 3 and 10 mg/kg. Among the 52 dose-escalation patients, about 19 had hepatocellular carcinoma, roughly 15 melanoma, 9 renal cell carcinoma and 9 head and neck cancer. A male proportion of around 81% and a mean age of 60 years, ranging from about 23 to 90, were recorded for the dose-escalation cohort. Prior anti-PD-1, anti-PD-L1 or anti-CTLA-4 therapy was permitted, and checkpoint inhibitors had been received by 30% to 40% of dose-escalation patients. Three dose-escalation patients achieved partial responses, one with hepatocellular carcinoma and two with cutaneous melanoma. The purpose of peripheral TCRbeta sequencing was to test whether ivuxolimab changed TCR sequence diversity and led to clonal T-cell expansion. The paper describes the monotherapy dose-escalation part (N of about 52 patients) of the phase I trial of ivuxolimab.

Genomic DNA was extracted from sorted cells for sequencing of the TCRbeta CDR3 region. The immunoSEQ Assay was used for sequencing of TCRbeta CDR3 regions. TCRdb took this table from immuneACCESS and kept in-frame rearrangements with V and J called. Such tables lack part of the clones; where checked against another copy, unresolved V genes explain under half of the gap, and the rest is unexplained. For this sample the table gives about 60,000 clones, of which about 94% were detected only once. The top ten hold around 19% of the sample. General study outcomes and caveats: On average, CD8+ T cells showed more expanded clones than CD4+ T cells after ivuxolimab. At doses from 0.1 to 3.0 mg/kg, clonal expansion was seen in both CD4+ and CD8+ blood T cells between baseline and week 6. Low levels of normalized T-cell clonal expansion were also seen in some patients who did not respond. The antigen specificity of the peripheral T cells that underwent clonal expansion was not determined. In the 0.1-3.0 mg/kg groups, partial responders had among the lowest normalized peripheral clonal expansion, particularly in CD8+ T cells.

As to this clone: Its antigen is not yet known. No qualities accompany the bases; no much larger clone lies one base away.

CDR1 and CDR2 were assigned from the germline V gene as LGHNA and YNFKEQ. Inclusive of the bounding cysteine and phenylalanine, the CDR3 is 16 residues long. The CDR3 DNA has 48 bases and is translated from base 1. V and J lose 3 bases and 0 bases, and a span of 15 bases separates them. Patients with a history of autoimmune disease or receiving systemic immunosuppression were excluded from the trial. Peripheral blood for TCR sequencing was drawn from every dose cohort at baseline, at cycle 4 day 1 and at cycle 7 day 1. The samples were taken from a phase I, first-in-human, multicenter, open-label dose-escalation trial of ivuxolimab. Adults with locally advanced or metastatic melanoma, renal cell carcinoma, hepatocellular carcinoma or head and neck squamous cell carcinoma were enrolled in the trial. Before TCR sequencing, CD4+ and CD8+ T cells were separately sorted from peripheral blood.

The sequence derives from an adult with an advanced solid tumor such as melanoma, head and neck, liver or kidney cancer. In this chain, TRBV4-2 is recombined with TRBJ2-7; the D gene is not confidently resolved. This material consisted of CD4+ or CD8+ T cells sorted from blood, taken in a trial of the OX40 agonist ivuxolimab. Read as DNA, the sequence is TGTGCCAGCAGCCACTCGACCTCCGTGTTCTCCTACGAGCAGTACTTC. This yields the protein CASSHSTSVFSYEQYF.